This TCR beta chain was sequenced in a study of identical twins. Study-wide points: The more abundant beta clonotypes in cord blood had fewer insertions, and memory repertoires did not show this.

Comments on this clonotype: Its antigen is still unknown.

Using its own MiXCR run on the 5' RACE reads, TCRdb lists one record per CDR3 protein. The sample shows 200,000 to 250,000 distinct CDR3 sequences, roughly 7% of them seen only once. There are 15 residues in the CDR3. Trimming removed 0 bases from V and 11 bases from J, with 20 bases in between. The germline V gene has CDR1 DFQATT and CDR2 SNEGSKA (reference sequence). These data were also filed under a second study, of yellow fever vaccine responses in identical twins.

The clonotype originates from a woman between 18 and 29 years old in good health. The sequenced sample was memory (CD45RO+) T cells sorted from blood. The chain carries TRBV20-1 and TRBJ2-1, with D unclear. The CDR3 here is CSARDGIDGPRKQFF. The CDR3 DNA reads TGCAGTGCTAGAGATGGAATAGACGGTCCCCGGAAGCAGTTCTTC.